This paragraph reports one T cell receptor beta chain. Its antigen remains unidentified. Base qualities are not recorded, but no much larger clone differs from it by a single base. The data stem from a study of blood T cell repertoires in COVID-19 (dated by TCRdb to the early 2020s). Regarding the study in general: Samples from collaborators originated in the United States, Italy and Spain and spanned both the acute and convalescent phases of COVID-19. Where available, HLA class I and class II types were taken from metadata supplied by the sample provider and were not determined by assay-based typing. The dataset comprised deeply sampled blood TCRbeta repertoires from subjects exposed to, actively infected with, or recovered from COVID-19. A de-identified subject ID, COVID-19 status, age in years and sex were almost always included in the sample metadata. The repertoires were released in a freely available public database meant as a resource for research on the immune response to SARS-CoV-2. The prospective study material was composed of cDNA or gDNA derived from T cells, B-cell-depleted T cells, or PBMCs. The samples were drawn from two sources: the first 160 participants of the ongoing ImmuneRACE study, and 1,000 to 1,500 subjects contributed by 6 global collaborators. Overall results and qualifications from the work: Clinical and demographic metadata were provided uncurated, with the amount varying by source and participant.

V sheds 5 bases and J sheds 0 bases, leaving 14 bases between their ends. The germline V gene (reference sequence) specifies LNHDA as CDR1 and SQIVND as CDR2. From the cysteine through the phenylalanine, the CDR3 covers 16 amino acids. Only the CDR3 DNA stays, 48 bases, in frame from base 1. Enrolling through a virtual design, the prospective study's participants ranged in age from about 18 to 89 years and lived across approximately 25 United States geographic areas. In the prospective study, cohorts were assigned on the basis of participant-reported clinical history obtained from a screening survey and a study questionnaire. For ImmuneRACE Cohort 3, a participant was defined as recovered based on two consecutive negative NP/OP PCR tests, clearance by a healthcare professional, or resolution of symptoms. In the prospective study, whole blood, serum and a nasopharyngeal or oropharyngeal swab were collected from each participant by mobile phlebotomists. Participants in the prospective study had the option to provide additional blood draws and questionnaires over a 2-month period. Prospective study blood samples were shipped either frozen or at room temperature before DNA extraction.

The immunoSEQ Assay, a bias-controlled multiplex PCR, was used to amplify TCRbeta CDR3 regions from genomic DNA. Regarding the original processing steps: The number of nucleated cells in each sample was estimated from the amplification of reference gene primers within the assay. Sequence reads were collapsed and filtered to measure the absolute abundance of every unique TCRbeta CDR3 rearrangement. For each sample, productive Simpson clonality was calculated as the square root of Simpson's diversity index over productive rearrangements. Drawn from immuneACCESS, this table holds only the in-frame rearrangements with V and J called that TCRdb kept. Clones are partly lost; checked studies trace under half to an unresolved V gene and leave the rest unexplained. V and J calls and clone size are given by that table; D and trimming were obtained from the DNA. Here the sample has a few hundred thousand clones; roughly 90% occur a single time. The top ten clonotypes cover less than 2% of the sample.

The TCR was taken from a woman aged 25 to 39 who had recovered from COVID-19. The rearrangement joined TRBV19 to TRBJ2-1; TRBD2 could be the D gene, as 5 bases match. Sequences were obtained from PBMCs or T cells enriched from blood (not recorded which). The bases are TGTGCCAGTAGTCCACAAAAGAGCGGCTCCTACAATGAGCAGTTCTTC. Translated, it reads CASSPQKSGSYNEQFF.